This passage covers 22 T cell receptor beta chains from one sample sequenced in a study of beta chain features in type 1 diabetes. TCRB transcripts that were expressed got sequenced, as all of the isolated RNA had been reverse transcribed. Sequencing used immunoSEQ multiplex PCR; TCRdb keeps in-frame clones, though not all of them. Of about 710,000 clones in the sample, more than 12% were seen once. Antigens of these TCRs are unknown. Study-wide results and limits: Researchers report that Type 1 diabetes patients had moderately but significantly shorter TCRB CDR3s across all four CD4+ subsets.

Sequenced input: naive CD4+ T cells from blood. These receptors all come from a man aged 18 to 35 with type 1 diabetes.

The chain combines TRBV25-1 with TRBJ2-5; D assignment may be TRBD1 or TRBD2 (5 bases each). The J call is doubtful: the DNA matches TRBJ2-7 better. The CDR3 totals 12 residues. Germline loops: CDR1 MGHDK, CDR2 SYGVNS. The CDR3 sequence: CASSEGVGEQYF. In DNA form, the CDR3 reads TGTGCCAGCAGTGAGGGGGTTGGCGAGCAGTACTTC.

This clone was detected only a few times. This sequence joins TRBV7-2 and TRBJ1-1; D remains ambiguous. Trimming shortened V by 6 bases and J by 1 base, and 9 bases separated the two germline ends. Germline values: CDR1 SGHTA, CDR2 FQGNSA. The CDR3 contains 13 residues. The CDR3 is CASRPDRNTEAFF. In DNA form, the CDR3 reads TGTGCCAGCAGGCCCGATAGGAACACTGAAGCTTTCTTT.

CDR3 residues: CAWMTGSSYEQYF. DNA for the CDR3: TGTGCCTGGATGACAGGGAGCTCCTACGAGCAGTACTTC. V gene TRBV30 combines with J gene TRBJ2-7; 7 bases line up with TRBD1. The CDR3 has 13 residues. Germline V gene lookup returns CDR1 GTSNPN and CDR2 SVGIG (reference sequence). V was clipped by 4 bases and J by 0 bases; unmatched bases: 3.

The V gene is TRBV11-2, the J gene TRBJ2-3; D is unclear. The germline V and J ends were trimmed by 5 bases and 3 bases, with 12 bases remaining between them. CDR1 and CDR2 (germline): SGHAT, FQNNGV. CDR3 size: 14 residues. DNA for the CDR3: TGTGCCAGCAGCCATAGTGCCGGGACAGATACGCAGTATTTT. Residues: CASSHSAGTDTQYF.

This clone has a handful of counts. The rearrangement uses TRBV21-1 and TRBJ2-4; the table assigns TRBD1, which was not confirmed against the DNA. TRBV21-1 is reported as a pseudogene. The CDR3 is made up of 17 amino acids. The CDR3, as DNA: TGTGCCAGCACCCCTTCTGACAGTCCAGGGGGCAAAAACATTCAGTACTTC. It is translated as CASTPSDSPGGKNIQYF.

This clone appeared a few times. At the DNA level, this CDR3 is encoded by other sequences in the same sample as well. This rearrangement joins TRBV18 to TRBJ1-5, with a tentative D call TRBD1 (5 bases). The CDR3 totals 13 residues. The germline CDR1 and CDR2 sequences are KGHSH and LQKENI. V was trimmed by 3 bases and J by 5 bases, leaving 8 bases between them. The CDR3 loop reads CASSPGTDQPQHF. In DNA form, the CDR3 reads TGTGCCAGCTCACCGGGGACCGATCAGCCCCAGCATTTT. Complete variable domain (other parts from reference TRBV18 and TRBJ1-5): NAGVMQNPRHLVRRRGQEARLRCSPMKGHSHVYWYRQLPEEGLKFMVYLQKENIIDESGMPKERFSAEFPKEGPSILRIQQVVRGDSAAYFCASSPGTDQPQHFGDGTRLSIL.

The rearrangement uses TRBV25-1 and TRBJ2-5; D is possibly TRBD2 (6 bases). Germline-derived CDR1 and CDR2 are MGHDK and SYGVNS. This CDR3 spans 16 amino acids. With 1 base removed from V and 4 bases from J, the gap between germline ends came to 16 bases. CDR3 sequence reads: CASSESSGVHRETQYF. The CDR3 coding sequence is TGTGCCAGCAGTGAATCCTCGGGAGTTCATCGAGAGACCCAGTACTTC. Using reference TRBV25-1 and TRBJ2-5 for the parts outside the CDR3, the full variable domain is EADIYQTPRYLVIGTGKKITLECSQTMGHDKMYWYQQDPGMELHLIHYSYGVNSTEKGDLSSESTVSRIRTEHFPLTLESARPSHTSQYLCASSESSGVHRETQYFGPGTRLLVL.

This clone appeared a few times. The CDR3 region has the DNA TGCGCCAGCAGCTTGGATGCGAGGGGGAAATCCTACGAGCAGTACTTC. Translating gives CASSLDARGKSYEQYF. The chain links TRBV5-1 to TRBJ2-7, with D perhaps matching TRBD1 (6 bases). The CDR3 sequence is 16 residues long. CDR1 is SGHRS, CDR2 YFSETQ, per germline. The ends were cut back, 0 bases at V and 1 base at J, with 14 bases in the middle.

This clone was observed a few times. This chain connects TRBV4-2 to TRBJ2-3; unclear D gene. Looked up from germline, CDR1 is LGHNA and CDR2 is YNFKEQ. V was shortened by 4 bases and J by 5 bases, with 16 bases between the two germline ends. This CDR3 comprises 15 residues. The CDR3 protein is CASSPGVANGDTQYF. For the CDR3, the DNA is TGTGCCAGCAGCCCTGGAGTAGCTAACGGAGATACGCAGTATTTT.

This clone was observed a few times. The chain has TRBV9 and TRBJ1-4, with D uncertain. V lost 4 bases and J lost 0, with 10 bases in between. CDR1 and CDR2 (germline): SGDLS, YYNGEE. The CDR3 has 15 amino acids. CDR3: CASSFQAATNEKLFF. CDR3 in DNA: TGTGCCAGCAGCTTCCAGGCAGCAACTAATGAAAAACTGTTTTTT.

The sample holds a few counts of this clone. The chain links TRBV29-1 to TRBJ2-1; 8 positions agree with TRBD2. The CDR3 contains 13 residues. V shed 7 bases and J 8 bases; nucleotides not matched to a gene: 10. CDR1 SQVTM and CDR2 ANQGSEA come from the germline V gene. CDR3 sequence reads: CSAWASGRDEQFF. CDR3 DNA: TGCAGCGCCTGGGCTAGCGGGCGCGATGAGCAGTTCTTC.

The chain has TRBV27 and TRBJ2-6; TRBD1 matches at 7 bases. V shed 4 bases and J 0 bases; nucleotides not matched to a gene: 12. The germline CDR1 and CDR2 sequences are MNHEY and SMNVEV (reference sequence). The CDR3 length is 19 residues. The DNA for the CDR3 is TGTGCCAGCAGTTCAGAATACAGGGGCGAAATCTCTGGGGCCAACGTCCTGACTTTC. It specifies CASSSEYRGEISGANVLTF.

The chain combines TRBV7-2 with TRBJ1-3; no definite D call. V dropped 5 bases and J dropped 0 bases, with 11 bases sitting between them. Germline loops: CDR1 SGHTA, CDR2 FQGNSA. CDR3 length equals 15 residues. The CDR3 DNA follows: TGTGCCAGCAGCATACGACGGAGCTCTGGAAACACCATATATTTT. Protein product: CASSIRRSSGNTIYF.

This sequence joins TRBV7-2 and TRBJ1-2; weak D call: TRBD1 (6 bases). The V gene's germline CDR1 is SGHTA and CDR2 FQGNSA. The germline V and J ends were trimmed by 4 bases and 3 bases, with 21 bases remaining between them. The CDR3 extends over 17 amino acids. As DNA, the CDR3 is TGTGCCAGCAGCTCGACCCGGACAGCCCCATCCCACTATGGCTACACCTTC. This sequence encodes CASSSTRTAPSHYGYTF.

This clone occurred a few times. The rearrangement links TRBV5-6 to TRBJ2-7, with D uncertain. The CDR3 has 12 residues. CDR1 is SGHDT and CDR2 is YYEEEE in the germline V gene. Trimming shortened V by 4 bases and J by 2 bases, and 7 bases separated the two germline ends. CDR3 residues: CASSHYPYEQYF. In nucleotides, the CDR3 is TGTGCCAGCAGCCACTACCCCTACGAGCAGTACTTC.

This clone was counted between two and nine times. The CDR3 loop is CTSSPWDYVFEQYF. The CDR3 nucleotides read TGCACCAGCAGCCCTTGGGACTACGTATTTGAGCAGTACTTC. This chain uses TRBV1 with TRBJ2-7; the table's D call TRBD2 went unverified against the DNA. TRBV1 is noted as a pseudogene. This CDR3 has 14 residues.

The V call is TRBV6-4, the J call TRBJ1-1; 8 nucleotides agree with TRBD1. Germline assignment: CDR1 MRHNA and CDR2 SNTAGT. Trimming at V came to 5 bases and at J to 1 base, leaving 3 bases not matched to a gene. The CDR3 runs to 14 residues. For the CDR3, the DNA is TGTGCCAGCAGTCCAGGACAGGGGAACACTGAAGCTTTCTTT. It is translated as CASSPGQGNTEAFF.

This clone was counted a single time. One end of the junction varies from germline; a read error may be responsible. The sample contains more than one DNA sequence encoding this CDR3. This chain's CDR3 is CASSRSGGTEAFF. The CDR3 DNA reads as TGTGCCAGCAGCAGATCAGGGGGCACTGAGGCTTTCTTT. V gene TRBV6-5 combines with J gene TRBJ1-1, with 8 bases matching TRBD1. Germline values: CDR1 MNHEY, CDR2 SVGAGI. The CDR3 spans 13 residues.

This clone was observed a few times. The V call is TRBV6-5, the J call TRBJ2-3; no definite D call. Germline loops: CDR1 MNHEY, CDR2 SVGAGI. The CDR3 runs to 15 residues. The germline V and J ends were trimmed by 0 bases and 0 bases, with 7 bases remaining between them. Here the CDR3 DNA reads TGTGCCAGCAGTTACTCAATTGGGAGCACAGATACGCAGTATTTT. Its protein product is CASSYSIGSTDTQYF.

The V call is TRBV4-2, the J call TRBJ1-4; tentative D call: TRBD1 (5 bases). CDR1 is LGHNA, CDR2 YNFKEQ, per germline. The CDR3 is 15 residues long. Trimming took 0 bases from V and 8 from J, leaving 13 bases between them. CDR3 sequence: CASSQESTEPEKLFF. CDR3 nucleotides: TGTGCCAGCAGCCAAGAGTCGACAGAACCCGAAAAACTGTTTTTT.

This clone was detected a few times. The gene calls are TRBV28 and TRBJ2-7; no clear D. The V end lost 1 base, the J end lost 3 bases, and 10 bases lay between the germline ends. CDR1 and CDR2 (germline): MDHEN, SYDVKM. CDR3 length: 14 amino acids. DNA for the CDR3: TGTGCCAGCAGTTTATCGGAGAGCTTCTACGAGCAGTACTTC. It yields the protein CASSLSESFYEQYF.

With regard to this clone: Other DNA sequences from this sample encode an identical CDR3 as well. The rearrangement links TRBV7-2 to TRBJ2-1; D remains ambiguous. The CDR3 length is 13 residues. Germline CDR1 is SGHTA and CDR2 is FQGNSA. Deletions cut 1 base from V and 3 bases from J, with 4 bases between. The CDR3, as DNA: TGTGCCAGCAGCTTAGTGGGCTACAATGAGCAGTTCTTC. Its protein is CASSLVGYNEQFF.